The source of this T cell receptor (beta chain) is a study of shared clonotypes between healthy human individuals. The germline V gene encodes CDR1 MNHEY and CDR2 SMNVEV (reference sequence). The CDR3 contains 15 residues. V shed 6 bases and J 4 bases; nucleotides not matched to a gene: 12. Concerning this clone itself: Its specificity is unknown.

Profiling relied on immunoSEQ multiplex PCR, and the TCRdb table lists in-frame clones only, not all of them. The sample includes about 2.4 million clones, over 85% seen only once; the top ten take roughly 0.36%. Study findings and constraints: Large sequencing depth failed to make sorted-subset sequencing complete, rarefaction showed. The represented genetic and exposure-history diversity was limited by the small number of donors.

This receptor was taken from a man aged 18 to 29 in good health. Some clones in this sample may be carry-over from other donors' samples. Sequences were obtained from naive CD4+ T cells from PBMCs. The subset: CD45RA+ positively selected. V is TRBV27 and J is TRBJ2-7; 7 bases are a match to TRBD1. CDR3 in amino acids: CASRLYGTDNYEQYF. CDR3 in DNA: TGTGCCAGCAGACTTTACGGGACAGATAATTACGAGCAGTACTTC.